This TCR beta chain was sequenced for a study of CD8+ T cells in alopecia areata (dated by TCRdb to 2016 to 2019). Background for the entire study: The study used high-throughput TCRbeta sequencing to examine T cell clonal expansion in alopecia areata, in both the C3H/HeJ mouse model and human patients. Scalp clonality was compared across normal scalp (n=4), patchy alopecia areata scalp (n=8), and alopecia totalis/universalis scalp (n=8). The RNA source kit depended on sample type: the PAXgene miRNA kit for fixed scalp, the miRNeasy kit for PBMCs, and the RNeasy kit for mouse skin. TCRbeta CDR3 regions were amplified by immunoSEQ multiplex PCR using 35 Vbeta forward and 13 Jbeta reverse primers. In humans, TCRbeta sequencing was performed on scalp tissue and on sorted CD4+ and CD8+ peripheral blood T cells from healthy controls and from patients with patchy or totalis/universalis alopecia areata.

Libraries were built with the immunoSEQ multiplex PCR assay. For TCR sequencing, RNA was extracted from every sample and reverse transcribed into cDNA to serve as template. First-strand cDNA was synthesized with SuperScript III using a 2:1 mix of oligo-dT and random hexamers. A synthetic immune receptor repertoire was used to assess amplification bias, and residual bias was removed computationally. Concerning the study's data processing: Raw reads were preprocessed to remove errors, and CDR3 was defined by IMGT conventions from the conserved cysteine to phenylalanine. Clonality was calculated as 1 minus Shannon entropy normalized by log2 of the number of productive unique TCRs. Scalp TCRbeta sequences were cross-referenced with sorted blood CD4 and CD8 repertoires so that the CD4 or CD8 identity of scalp clones could be inferred. TCRdb holds this immuneACCESS table with in-frame rearrangements only. Some clones are missing; in checked studies, unresolved V genes explain under half, and the rest has no known cause. D and trimming come from the DNA, and the V and J calls and clone size come from that table. Present in this sample are 110,000 to 150,000 clones, less than 65% of which were seen just once. In total, the top ten clones hold 36% of the sample.

PBMCs were isolated by density centrifugation and stained for CD3, CD4 and CD8, after which CD4+ and CD8+ T cells were sorted on a FACSAria. Unaffected controls provided scalp biopsies and blood samples. Overall results and qualifications from the work: Unlike mouse skin, which is dominated by gammadelta T cells, normal human skin has resident alphabeta T cells that are also sequenced, and this complicates analysis of the scalp TCR repertoire. Compared with normal scalp, lesional scalp had higher clonality and more expanded CD8+ clones, particularly in alopecia totalis/universalis, a pattern that suggests antigenic drive. Shared TCR sequences between patients were less evident than in mice, which may be partly attributable to HLA diversity in the patient population.

This clone has ten or more counts. Its antigen target is currently unknown. No quality values exist for individual bases; no much larger clone is one base distant. V is clipped by 6 bases and J by 0 bases, and the sequence between their germline boundaries is 11 bases long. Per the germline V gene (reference sequence), MNHEY is the CDR1 and SMNVEV is the CDR2. The CDR3 has 14 amino acids, counting the end cysteine and phenylalanine. Only the CDR3 part of the read is kept: 42 bases, read in frame from the first base. The chain is made from TRBV27 and TRBJ1-1; matching of 5 bases hints at TRBD1 as the D gene. The sequence was obtained from a human donor in good health. The specimen sequenced was CD8+ T cells sorted from blood. The DNA sequence is as follows: TGTGCCAGCAGGGGACCGATTATGAACACTGAAGCTTTCTTT. It is translated as CASRGPIMNTEAFF.